This entry lists 3 T cell receptor beta chains sequenced from one sample in a study of blood T cell repertoires in COVID-19. Clones were read by immunoSEQ multiplex PCR, and TCRdb kept only the in-frame ones, dropping some. Of 55,000 to 90,000 clones in the sample, about nine tenths were seen once. The sequencing sample was made of peripheral blood. These receptors were collected from a human donor with active COVID-19. The donor label of this sample is uncertain.

This clone is termed medium-sized (0.01 to 0.1%). This sequence joins TRBV25-1 and TRBJ2-3; the D gene is possibly TRBD2 (7 bases). In germline, CDR1 is MGHDK, CDR2 SYGVNS. The CDR3 extends over 13 amino acids. V gave up 5 bases and J gave up 6 bases, with 12 bases separating them. In DNA form, the CDR3 reads TGTGCCAGCAGTCGGGGGGCTCTGGATACGCAGTATTTT. Amino acids: CASSRGALDTQYF.

Ten or more counts support this clone. The rearrangement links TRBV6-2 or TRBV6-3 to TRBJ2-2, with D possibly matching TRBD1 (6 bases). CDR3 length equals 15 residues. Between the trimmed V and J ends, which lost 0 bases and 3 bases, there was a span of 8 bases. Germline CDR1 reads MNHEY; CDR2 reads SVGEGT. CDR3 nucleotide sequence: TGTGCCAGCAGTTACTCTCCAGGGGACACCGGGGAGCTGTTTTTT. This gives the protein CASSYSPGDTGELFF.

J is TRBJ2-7 and V is TRBV4-3, with TRBD1 matching over 9 bases. Germline CDR1 LGHNA, CDR2 YSLEER. CDR3 length: 14 amino acids. After removal of 1 base from V and 7 bases from J, the junction contained 5 bases not matched to a gene. The chain's CDR3 is CASSQGHRGLEQYF. Written as DNA, the CDR3 is TGCGCCAGCAGCCAAGGTCACAGGGGGCTGGAGCAGTACTTC.